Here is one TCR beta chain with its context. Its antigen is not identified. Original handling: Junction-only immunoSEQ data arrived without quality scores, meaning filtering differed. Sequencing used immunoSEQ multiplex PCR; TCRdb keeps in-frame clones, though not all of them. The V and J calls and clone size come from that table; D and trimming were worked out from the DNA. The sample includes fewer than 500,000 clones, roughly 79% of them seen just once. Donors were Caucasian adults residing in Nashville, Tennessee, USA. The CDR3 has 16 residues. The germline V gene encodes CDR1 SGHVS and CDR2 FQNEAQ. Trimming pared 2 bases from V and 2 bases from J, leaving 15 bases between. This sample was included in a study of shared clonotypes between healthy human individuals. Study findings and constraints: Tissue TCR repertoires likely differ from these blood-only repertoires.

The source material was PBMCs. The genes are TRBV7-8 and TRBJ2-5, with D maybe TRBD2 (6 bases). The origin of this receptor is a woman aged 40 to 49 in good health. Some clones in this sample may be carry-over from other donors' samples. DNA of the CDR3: TGTGCCAGCAGCTTATCCGAGGGAGGTCCTCAAGAGACCCAGTACTTC. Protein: CASSLSEGGPQETQYF.